The rows below give T cell receptor beta chains drawn from one sample of a study of graft-versus-host responses after intestinal transplantation. Data came from immunoSEQ multiplex PCR; TCRdb stores just in-frame clones and leaves some out. The table shows fewer than 11,000 clones, with approximately 92% occurring only once. The sample was PBMCs, taken roughly six weeks after intestinal transplantation. The source of these receptors is a human patient who received an intestinal transplant, so some T cells may come from the graft donor. The CDR3 runs from the conserved cysteine through the conserved F or W. A D gene is named only where the DNA matches it firmly. The listing skips clone size in some rows; elsewhere it reads once, few, many or a size class.

v_gene	abundance	d_gene	j_gene	CDR3nt	CDR3aa
TRBV4-2	-	TRBD2	TRBJ2-3	TGTGCCAGCAGCCACCAGAGCGGGGGGGACACAGATACGCAGTATTTT	CASSHQSGGDTDTQYF
TRBV2	-	-	TRBJ1-5	TGTGCCAGCAGTTACGGCGACAGCTCTAGTCAGCCCCAGCATTTT	CASSYGDSSSQPQHF
TRBV14	-	-	TRBJ2-1	TGTGCCAGCAGCCAAGATTCCGTTGGCGAGCAGTTCTTC	CASSQDSVGEQFF
TRBV18	-	TRBD2	TRBJ2-5	TGTGCCAGCTCACGGACTAGCGGGGGGCCGGGGGAGACCCAGTACTTC	CASSRTSGGPGETQYF
TRBV29-1	once	-	TRBJ2-5	TGCAGCGTTCGGGCAGAAGAGACCCAGTACTTC	CSVRAEETQYF
TRBV11-2	-	-	TRBJ2-7	TGTGCCAGCAGCTTTGAGACCTTCGCCTACGAGCAGTACTTC	CASSFETFAYEQYF
TRBV7-3	-	TRBD2	TRBJ2-3	TGTGCCAGCAGCTTCACTAGCGGTGATACGCAGTATTTT	CASSFTSGDTQYF
TRBV10-3	-	-	TRBJ1-2	TGTGCCATCAGTGGGCCCCAGGATGGCTACACCTTC	CAISGPQDGYTF
TRBV7-9	-	TRBD1	TRBJ2-5	TGTGCCAGCAGCGCATCTCGACAGGGGCTGGGGGTGGAGACCCAGTACTTC	CASSASRQGLGVETQYF
TRBV6-5	-	-	TRBJ2-7	TGTGCCAGCAGTTATTCCGGGACGGTTAACTACGAGCAGTACTTC	CASSYSGTVNYEQYF
TRBV5-4	-	TRBD1	TRBJ1-3	TGTGCCAGCAGCCCAGACAGGGGAAAGGCTGGAAACACCATATATTTT	CASSPDRGKAGNTIYF
TRBV9	-	-	TRBJ1-4	TGTGCCAGCAGCGCATTGGGAAATGAAAAACTGTTTTTT	CASSALGNEKLFF
TRBV10-2	-	-	TRBJ2-7	TGCGCCAGCGGGGTAACCCCCTACGAGCAGTACTTC	CASGVTPYEQYF
TRBV7-2	-	-	TRBJ1-2	TGTGCCAGCAGCCCCCGGGCAGGGGATGGCTACACCTTC	CASSPRAGDGYTF
TRBV21-1	-	-	TRBJ1-3	TGTGCCAGCCCTCGGACAGGGAGCTCTGGAAACACCAGATATTTT	CASPRTGSSGNTRYF
TRBV5-1	-	TRBD2	TRBJ2-3	TGCGCCAGCAGATTTGGGACTAGCGGGGGCTGGGATACGCAGTATTTT	CASRFGTSGGWDTQYF
TRBV4-3	-	-	TRBJ1-2	TGCGCCAGCAGCCAAGATTGGGCAGACTATGGCTACACCTTC	CASSQDWADYGYTF
TRBV7-3	-	-	TRBJ2-1	TGTGCCAGCAGCCCCGGGGACAATGAGCAGTTCTTC	CASSPGDNEQFF
TRBV6-1	-	TRBD2	TRBJ2-1	TGTGCCAGCAGAACCGGGACTAGCGGGGAGAATGAGCAGTTCTTC	CASRTGTSGENEQFF
TRBV6-1	-	TRBD1	TRBJ1-2	TGTGCCAGCAGGGCGGGACAGGGGGGACGTTTTGGCTACACCTTC	CASRAGQGGRFGYTF
TRBV9	-	-	TRBJ2-5	TGTGCCAGCAGCGTACTAAGCGGGGAGACCCAGTACTTC	CASSVLSGETQYF
TRBV11-2	-	-	TRBJ1-1	TGTGCCAGCAGCTTACTCACACTGAACACTGAAGCTTTCTTT	CASSLLTLNTEAFF
TRBV10-2	once	TRBD2	TRBJ2-1	TGCGCCAGTGTTTCTAGCGGGCGCCACAATGAGCAGTTCTTC	CASVSSGRHNEQFF
TRBV10-3	few	-	TRBJ2-7	TGTGCCATCACCGACTCCAGCTCCTACGAGCAGTACTTC	CAITDSSSYEQYF
TRBV15	-	TRBD1	TRBJ1-1	TGTGCCACCAGGAGGGACAGTTGGGGGTCGAACACTGAAGCTTTCTTT	CATRRDSWGSNTEAFF
TRBV9	-	-	TRBJ2-1	TGTGCCAGCAGCGAGGGGGGCGGATTTTGGGACAATGAGCAGTTCTTC	CASSEGGGFWDNEQFF
TRBV7-6	-	TRBD2	TRBJ2-1	TGTGCCAGCAGCCCGGGGGGGTACAATGAGCAGTTCTTC	CASSPGGYNEQFF
TRBV6-1	-	-	TRBJ1-6	TGTGCCAGCAGTGAATTAGACCGGCTTAATTCACCCCTCCACTTT	CASSELDRLNSPLHF
TRBV7-3	-	TRBD2	TRBJ2-5	TGTGCCAGCAGCCCGGGACTAGCGGGGTCCCAAGAGACCCAGTACTTC	CASSPGLAGSQETQYF
TRBV25-1	once	-	TRBJ1-1	TGTGCCAGCAGTGAATCCGGGACGTTGACTTTCTTT	CASSESGTLTFF
TRBV20-1	-	-	TRBJ1-3	TGCAGTGCCAGTTGGCGGAACACCATATATTTT	CSASWRNTIYF
TRBV2	-	TRBD1	TRBJ1-2	TGTGCCAGCAGTGGCCCAGGTACAGGGGAGAAATACTATGGCTACACCTTC	CASSGPGTGEKYYGYTF
TRBV7-8	-	TRBD1	TRBJ1-5	TGTGCCAGCAGCTTAGCGTGGGACAGAAATCAGCCCCAGCATTTT	CASSLAWDRNQPQHF
TRBV6-6	-	-	TRBJ1-1	TGTGCCAGCAATTATGGGTTTGGGACTGAAGCTTTCTTT	CASNYGFGTEAFF
TRBV14	-	TRBD1	TRBJ2-7	TGTGCCAGCAGCCTGTCCGTGGGGACAGGGTTCAACGAGCAGTACTTC	CASSLSVGTGFNEQYF
TRBV5-4	-	-	TRBJ2-5	TGTGCCAGCAGCTTGGTTGGGGGAGAGACCCAGTACTTC	CASSLVGGETQYF
TRBV5-6	-	-	TRBJ1-1	TGTGCCAGCAGCGCCGGACAGCTGAACACTGAAGCTTTCTTT	CASSAGQLNTEAFF
TRBV19	-	-	TRBJ2-5	TGTGCCAGTAGTATACAGTACCAAGAGACCCAGTACTTC	CASSIQYQETQYF
TRBV11-3	-	-	TRBJ2-1	TGTGCCAGCAGCTTAGATGATGCGGGGCCCTACAATGAGCAGTTCTTC	CASSLDDAGPYNEQFF
TRBV7-9	once	-	TRBJ2-2	TGTGCCAGCAGCTCCGTGGGGGGCGGGGAGCTGTTTTTT	CASSSVGGGELFF
TRBV9	-	-	TRBJ1-2	TGTGCCAGCAATCTTGGCAGGGAGGGGTATGGCTACACCTTC	CASNLGREGYGYTF
TRBV7-8	-	TRBD1	TRBJ2-7	TGTGCCAGCAGCCACGACAGGGTGAGGGACGAGCAGTACTTC	CASSHDRVRDEQYF
TRBV20-1	-	TRBD1	TRBJ1-2	TGCAGTGCCCCGGGACAGGGAGGCTACACCTTC	CSAPGQGGYTF
TRBV7-9	once	TRBD2	TRBJ2-3	TGTGCCAGCAGCTTACTGGCTAGCGGGGGAACAGATACGCAGTATTTT	CASSLLASGGTDTQYF
TRBV5-4	-	TRBD1	TRBJ1-4	TGTGCCAGCAGGGACGGACAGGGGGATGAAAAACTGTTTTTT	CASRDGQGDEKLFF
TRBV9	-	-	TRBJ1-5	TGTGCCAGCAGCGAGACGGGGGGACTCAATCAGCCCCAGCATTTT	CASSETGGLNQPQHF
TRBV11-1	-	-	TRBJ1-6	TGTGCCAGCAGCTTAGGTCAGGCCAATAATTCACCCCTCCACTTT	CASSLGQANNSPLHF
TRBV6-1	once	-	TRBJ1-1	TGTGCCAGCAGTGAACCCACTGAAGCTTTCTTT	CASSEPTEAFF